These T cell receptor beta chains were read from a single sample in a study of shared clonotypes between healthy human individuals. The table came from immunoSEQ multiplex PCR; TCRdb's copy has only in-frame clones and leaves some out. The sample lists some 490,000 clones, more than 75% occurring once. The sequencing sample was made of PBMCs. These receptors were obtained from a woman aged 40-49 years in good health. Some clones in this sample may be carry-over from other donors' samples. Both conserved end residues are part of each CDR3.

TRBV18	CASSPLESTDTQYF
TRBV7-2	CASSLEWGDTEAFF
TRBV6-1	CASSEGGRGSDTQYF
TRBV30	CAWSADREAFF
TRBV2	CASSGLARETQYF
TRBV27	CASSFSSGARFGYTF
TRBV7-2	CASSRHADTQYF
TRBV5-1	CASRVQGQGYEKLFF
TRBV30	CAWSTDNPYYGYTF
TRBV10-3	CAISEVGGRANTGELFF
TRBV5-6	CASSLQGGADTQYF